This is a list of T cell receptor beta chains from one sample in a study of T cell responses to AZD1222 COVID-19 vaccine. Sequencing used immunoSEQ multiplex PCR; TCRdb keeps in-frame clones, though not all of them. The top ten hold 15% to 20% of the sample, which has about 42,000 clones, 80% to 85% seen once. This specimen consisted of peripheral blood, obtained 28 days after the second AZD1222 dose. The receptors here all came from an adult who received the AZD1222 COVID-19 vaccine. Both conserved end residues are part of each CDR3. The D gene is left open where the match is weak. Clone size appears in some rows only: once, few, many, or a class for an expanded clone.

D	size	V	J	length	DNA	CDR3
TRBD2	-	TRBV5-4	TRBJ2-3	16	TGTGCCAGCACCTACCCGACTAGCGGGTCCACAGATACGCAGTATTTT	CASTYPTSGSTDTQYF
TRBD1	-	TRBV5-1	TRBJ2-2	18	TGCGCCAGCAGCAGATTGGACAGGGGTTCCCCCAACACCGGGGAGCTGTTTTTT	CASSRLDRGSPNTGELFF
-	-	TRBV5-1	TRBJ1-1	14	TGCGCCAGCAGCTTGGTAGCATCGTTCCCTGAAGCTTTCTTT	CASSLVASFPEAFF
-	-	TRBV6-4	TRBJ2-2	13	TGTGCCAGCAGCACAGGTTTCACCGGGGAGCTGTTTTTT	CASSTGFTGELFF
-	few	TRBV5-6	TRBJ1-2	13	TGTGCCAGCAGCTTGCGAGGGGGCTATGGCTACACCTTC	CASSLRGGYGYTF
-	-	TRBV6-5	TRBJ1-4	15	TGTGCCAGCAGTTCTCTCCTCGGGGGGGCTGAAAAACTGTTTTTT	CASSSLLGGAEKLFF
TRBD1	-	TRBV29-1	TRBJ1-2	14	TGCAGCACCGACGGGACAGGGGGCGTCGATGGCTACACCTTC	CSTDGTGGVDGYTF
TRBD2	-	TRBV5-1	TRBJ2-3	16	TGCGCCAGCAGCTTGGGCCGGGGCGGGGGGACAGATACGCAGTATTTT	CASSLGRGGGTDTQYF
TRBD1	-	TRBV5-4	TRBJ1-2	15	TGTGCCAGCAGCGCGTACAGGGGGCGCTCCCTTGGCTACACCTTC	CASSAYRGRSLGYTF
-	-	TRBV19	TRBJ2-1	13	TGTGCCAGTTCCCAAAACCCGCCGGGGATTGCGTTCTTC	CASSQNPPGIAFF
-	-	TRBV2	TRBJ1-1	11	TGTGCCAGCGGGGACATTTTGAGAGCTTTCTTT	CASGDILRAFF
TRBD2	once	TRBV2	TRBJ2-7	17	TGTGCCAGCGGGCCTGGGGGGTTAGCGGGGAAATCCTACGAGCAGTACTTC	CASGPGGLAGKSYEQYF
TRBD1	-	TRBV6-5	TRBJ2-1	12	TGTGCCAGCAGTTTCCGACAGGGAATGGAGTTCTTC	CASSFRQGMEFF
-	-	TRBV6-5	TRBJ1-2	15	TGTGCCAGCAGTTACCTTAACAGGGTAGGAGGTGGCTACACCTTC	CASSYLNRVGGGYTF
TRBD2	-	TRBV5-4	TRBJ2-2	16	TGTGCCACCCGGATGGGATTAGCGGGGAGATCCGGGGAGCTGTTTTTT	CATRMGLAGRSGELFF
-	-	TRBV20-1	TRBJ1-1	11	TGCAGTGCTAGTCTGGCGGCTGAAGCTTTCTTT	CSASLAAEAFF
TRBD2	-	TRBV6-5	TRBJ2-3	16	TGTGCCAGCAGTTATTTGGCTAGCGGGAGCACAGATACGCAGTATTTT	CASSYLASGSTDTQYF
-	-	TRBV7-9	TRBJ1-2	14	TGTGCCAGCAGCTTAGTCGAGCAGGCAGATGGCTACACCTTC	CASSLVEQADGYTF
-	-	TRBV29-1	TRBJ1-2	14	TGCAGCGTTTCTCGGGACCCTACTAACTATGGCTACACCTTC	CSVSRDPTNYGYTF
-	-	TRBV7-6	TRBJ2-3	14	TGTGCCAGCAGCTTACCCTACACCACAGATACGCAGTATTTT	CASSLPYTTDTQYF
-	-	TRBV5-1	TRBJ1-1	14	TGCGCCAGCAGCTTGGGACTTCCGAACACTGAAGCTTTCTTT	CASSLGLPNTEAFF
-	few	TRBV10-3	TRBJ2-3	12	TGTGCCATCAGTGAGTCCCGGGATACGCAGTATTTT	CAISESRDTQYF
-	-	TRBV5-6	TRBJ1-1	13	TGTGCCAGCAGCTTGGCGTCGGGGGCTGAAGCTTTCTTT	CASSLASGAEAFF
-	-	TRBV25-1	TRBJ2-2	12	TGTGCCAGCAGTCTCCTAGGGGGGGAGCTGTTTTTT	CASSLLGGELFF
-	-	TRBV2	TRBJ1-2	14	TGTGCCAGCCACCATTTTACAGCGGACTATGGCTACACCTTC	CASHHFTADYGYTF
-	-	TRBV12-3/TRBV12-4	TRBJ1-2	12	TGTGCCAGCAGTTTGTGGGGCTATGGCTACACCTTC	CASSLWGYGYTF
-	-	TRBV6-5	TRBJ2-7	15	TGTGCCAGCAGTTCCTCTCCGGGTTCTACCTACGAGCAGTACTTC	CASSSSPGSTYEQYF
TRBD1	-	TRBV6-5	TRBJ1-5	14	TGTGCCAGCAGCGGGACAGGGAAGGGTCAGCCCCAGCATTTT	CASSGTGKGQPQHF
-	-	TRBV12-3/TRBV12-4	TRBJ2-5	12	TGTGCCAGCAGTTTTTCGGGGGAGACCCAGTACTTC	CASSFSGETQYF
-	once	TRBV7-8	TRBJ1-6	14	TGTGCCAGCTCCGAAGGACCCTATAATTCACCCCTCCACTTT	CASSEGPYNSPLHF
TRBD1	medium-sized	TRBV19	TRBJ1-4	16	TGTGCCAGTCGTACCAGGGGGCGGTCCCCTAATGAAAAACTGTTTTTT	CASRTRGRSPNEKLFF
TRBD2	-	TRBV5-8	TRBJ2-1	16	TGTGCCAGCAGCTTGGGGGAGGGGCTGGCCTACAATGAGCAGTTCTTC	CASSLGEGLAYNEQFF
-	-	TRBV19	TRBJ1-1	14	TGTGCCAGTGGCGGAGGGGTCATGAACACTGAAGCTTTCTTT	CASGGGVMNTEAFF
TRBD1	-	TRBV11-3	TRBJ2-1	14	TGTGCCAGCAGCCCGGGACAGGGAGGTAATGAGCAGTTCTTC	CASSPGQGGNEQFF
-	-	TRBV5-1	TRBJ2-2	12	TGCGCCAGCAGCTTGCAGGTCGGGGAGCTGTTTTTT	CASSLQVGELFF
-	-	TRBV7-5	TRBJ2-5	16	TGTGCCAGAATCCTTCCCTACCGAGGAACGATTGAGACCCAGTACTTC	CARILPYRGTIETQYF
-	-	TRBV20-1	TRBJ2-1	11	TGCAGTGCTAGACAGGGGTTTGAGCAGTTCTTC	CSARQGFEQFF
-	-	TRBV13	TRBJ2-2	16	TGTGCCAGCAGCGCCCGTGTGGGGGTCACTACCGGGGAGCTGTTTTTT	CASSARVGVTTGELFF
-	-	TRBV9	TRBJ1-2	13	TGTGCCAGCAGCGCCTCACTCTTGTATGGCTACACCTTC	CASSASLLYGYTF
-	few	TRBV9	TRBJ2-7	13	TGTGCCAGCAGCCCTGGGTGGGGGGACGAGCAGTACTTC	CASSPGWGDEQYF